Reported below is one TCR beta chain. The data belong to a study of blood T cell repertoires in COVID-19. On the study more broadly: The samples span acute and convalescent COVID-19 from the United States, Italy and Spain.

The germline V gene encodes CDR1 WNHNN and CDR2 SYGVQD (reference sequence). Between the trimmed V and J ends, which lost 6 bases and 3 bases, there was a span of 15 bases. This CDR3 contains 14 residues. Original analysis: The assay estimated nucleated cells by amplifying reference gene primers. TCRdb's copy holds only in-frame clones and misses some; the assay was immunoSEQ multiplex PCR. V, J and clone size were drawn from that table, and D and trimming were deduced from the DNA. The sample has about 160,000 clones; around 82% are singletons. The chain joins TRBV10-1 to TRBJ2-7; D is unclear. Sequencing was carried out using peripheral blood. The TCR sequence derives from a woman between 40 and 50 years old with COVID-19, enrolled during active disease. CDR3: CASRGAKPYYEQYF. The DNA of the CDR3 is TGCGCCAGCAGGGGCGCCAAGCCTTACTACGAGCAGTACTTC.